The present TCR beta chain was sequenced within a study of blood T cell repertoires in COVID-19. Study summary: The study drew acute and convalescent COVID-19 samples from the United States, Italy and Spain.

Study processing details: Amplifying reference gene primers gave estimates of nucleated cell counts. TCRdb's copy holds only in-frame clones and misses some; the assay was immunoSEQ multiplex PCR. The V and J calls and clone size were taken over from that table, and D and trimming were inferred from the DNA. The data contain about 220,000 clones, 82% of them singletons. J gave up 8 bases and V 5 bases, and 12 bases lay outside the gene matches. The CDR3 is 15 amino acids. Germline V gives CDR1 MDHEN, CDR2 SYDVKM. The source material was PBMCs or T cells enriched from blood (not recorded which). The chain joins TRBV28 to TRBJ1-2; TRBD1 matches at 9 bases. This clonotype originated in a woman aged 60-75 years who had recovered from COVID-19. In nucleotides, the CDR3 is TGTGCCAGCAGTCGTCCGGGACAGGGCTTCGGGGGCTACACCTTC. This codes for CASSRPGQGFGGYTF.